Listed here is a single T cell receptor beta chain. Its antigen is not known. This entry comes from a study of response to subunit inactivated influenza vaccine. Points from the study as a whole: The authors suggested that every seasonal influenza vaccination recruits few new T cells.

This CDR3 has 14 residues. Germline values: CDR1 SGHAT, CDR2 FQNNGV. Between the trimmed V and J ends, which lost 3 bases and 4 bases, there was a span of 12 bases. Each CDR3 protein is one row after TCRdb ran MiXCR on the RT-PCR reads. This table has about 800,000 distinct CDR3 sequences, 21% appearing once. V and J are TRBV11-2 and TRBJ2-5; D tentatively reads TRBD1 or TRBD2 (5 bases each). The sequence came from a man between 45 and 60 years old who received an inactivated influenza vaccine. The sequencing here drew on PBMCs from blood, taken 4 to 6 days after vaccination. The CDR3 nucleotides are TGTGCCAGCAGCTTTTCCCCAGGGACAGAGACCCAGTACTTC. Amino acids: CASSFSPGTETQYF. The full variable domain, with the rest looked up from reference TRBV11-2 and TRBJ2-5, is EAGVAQSPRYKIIEKRQSVAFWCNPISGHATLYWYQQILGQGPKLLIQFQNNGVVDDSQLPKDRFSAERLKGVDSTLKIQPAKLEDSAVYLCASSFSPGTETQYFGPGTRLLVL.